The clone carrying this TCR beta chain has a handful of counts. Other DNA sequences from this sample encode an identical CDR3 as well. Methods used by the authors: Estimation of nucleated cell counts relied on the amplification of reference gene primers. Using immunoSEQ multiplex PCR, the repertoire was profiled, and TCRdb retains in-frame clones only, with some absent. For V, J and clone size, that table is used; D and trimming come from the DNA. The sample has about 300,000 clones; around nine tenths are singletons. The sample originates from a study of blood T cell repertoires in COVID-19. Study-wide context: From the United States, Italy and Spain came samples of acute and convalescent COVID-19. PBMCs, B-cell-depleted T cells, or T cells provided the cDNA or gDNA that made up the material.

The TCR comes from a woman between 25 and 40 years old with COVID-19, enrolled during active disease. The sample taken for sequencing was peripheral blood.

CDR3 nucleotides: TGCGCCAGCTCCACAGGGAACTATGGCTACACCTTC. This codes for CASSTGNYGYTF. This chain connects TRBV5-1 to TRBJ1-2; maybe TRBD1 (6 bases). Germline-derived CDR1 and CDR2 are SGHRS and YFSETQ. The CDR3 length is 12 residues. The V and J ends lost 7 bases and 2 bases respectively, with 9 bases between them.